These 23 T cell receptor beta chains were sequenced from one sample in a study of vaccination and CD4 T cells after COVID-19 (dated by TCRdb to between 2021 and 2022). Interpreted using the paper, the treatment or condition label stands for: roughly 11-day PBMC culture with coronavirus spike peptide pools or control peptides (ViraFEST assay). These receptors' targets are unknown. Libraries were prepared through PCR. Sequencer: Illumina iSeq 100. At the Johns Hopkins FTIC core, DNA from the cultured CD4+ T cells underwent TCR sequencing with the Oncomine TCR Beta short-read assay. TCRdb reprocessed the public reads (quality trimming at Q25 with fastp, clone calling with MiXCR) and kept in-frame beta chains. For every CDR3 protein sequence, its rows merge into one entry that carries the most common genes and DNA. This sample lists about 10,000 distinct CDR3 sequences; 28% were detected once. The top ten clones comprise over 14% of the sample.

This specimen consisted of CD4+ T cells from blood, cultured in vitro, obtained after SARS-CoV-2 vaccination. These receptors originate from a human donor who had recovered from COVID-19.

This chain uses TRBV7-3 with TRBJ2-1, with TRBD2 matching over 10 bases. Trimming at V came to 3 bases and at J to 7 bases, leaving 3 bases not matched to a gene. Looked up from germline, CDR1 is SGHTA and CDR2 is FQGTGA. This CDR3 has 14 amino acids. The CDR3 here is CASSFTSGNNEQFF. Here the CDR3 DNA reads TGTGCCAGCAGCTTTACTAGCGGGAATAATGAGCAGTTCTTC.

The V gene is TRBV11-3, the J gene TRBJ2-1, with D possibly being TRBD2 (5 bases). Germline CDR1 is SGHNT and CDR2 is YENEEA. The length of the CDR3 is 14 residues. Trimming took 1 base from V and 2 from J, leaving 6 bases between them. CDR3 in DNA: TGTGCCAGCAGCTTAGCCGGGGCCTACAATGAGCAGTTCTTC. Its translation: CASSLAGAYNEQFF.

The V call is TRBV29-1, the J call TRBJ2-1, with TRBD2 matching 7 bases. V was pared by 4 bases and J by 8 bases, with 5 bases of the junction left unmatched. The CDR3 extends over 12 amino acids. The germline gives CDR1 SQVTM, CDR2 ANQGSEA. CDR3 region: CSVARLADEQFF. As DNA, the CDR3 is TGCAGCGTTGCACGACTAGCCGATGAGCAGTTCTTC.

This clonotype was seen a handful of times. The chain uses TRBV6-5 and TRBJ2-7; 7 bases agree with TRBD1. J lost 5 bases, V lost 2 bases, and 12 bases had no gene match. This CDR3 has 16 residues. The germline V gene encodes CDR1 MNHEY and CDR2 SVGAGI. CDR3 sequence: CASSYGTAKPGDEQYF. For the CDR3, the DNA is TGTGCCAGCAGTTACGGGACAGCCAAACCCGGGGACGAGCAGTACTTC.

This clonotype is classed as large. This sequence joins TRBV6-1 and TRBJ1-1; D gene ambiguous. CDR1 and CDR2 (germline): MNHNS, SASEGT. This CDR3 has 12 amino acids. The V gene lost 5 bases and the J gene lost 0 bases, with 4 bases spanning the gap. The CDR3 loop reads CASSTMNTEAFF. For the CDR3, the DNA is TGTGCCAGCAGTACAATGAACACTGAAGCTTTCTTT.

Within the sample, this clonotype is medium-sized. This chain links TRBV7-2 with TRBJ2-5; TRBD2 matches 7 bases. V dropped 8 bases and J dropped 5; count of bases not matched to a gene: 11. Germline CDR1 is SGHTA and CDR2 is FQGNSA. The CDR3 consists of 14 residues. CDR3 amino acids: CASGSGGSGETQYF. CDR3 coding DNA: TGTGCCAGCGGATCGGGGGGTAGCGGGGAGACCCAGTACTTC.

This clonotype has just a few counts. The chain links TRBV7-2 to TRBJ2-4; D not resolved. Germline CDR1 and CDR2: SGHTA and FQGNSA. Between the trimmed V and J ends, which lost 1 base and 5 bases, there was a span of 9 bases. The length of the CDR3 is 14 residues. CDR3 sequence reads: CASSLGQAQNIQYF. The CDR3 DNA is TGTGCCAGCAGCTTAGGCCAGGCCCAAAACATTCAGTACTTC.

This clonotype was counted between two and nine times. V and J are TRBV28 and TRBJ1-1, with D tentatively TRBD1 (5 bases). The CDR3 runs to 13 residues. The germline V gene encodes CDR1 MDHEN and CDR2 SYDVKM. V was shortened by 7 bases and J by 3 bases, with 12 bases between the two germline ends. In DNA form, the CDR3 reads TGTGCCAGCACCCCTGGGGGACACACTGAAGCTTTCTTT. Translated, it gives CASTPGGHTEAFF.

The chain joins TRBV30 to TRBJ2-2; D may be TRBD2 (6 bases). The CDR3 loop spans 15 amino acids. V lost 2 bases, J lost 7 bases, and 17 bases lay in between. Germline lookup yields CDR1 GTSNPN and CDR2 SVGIG (reference sequence). This chain's CDR3 is CAWSPGLQIHGELFF. In nucleotides, the CDR3 is TGTGCCTGGAGTCCGGGACTTCAGATCCACGGGGAGCTGTTTTTT.

This clonotype has a handful of counts. The V gene is TRBV24-1, the J gene TRBJ2-5, with D perhaps matching TRBD2 (5 bases). Germline V gene lookup returns CDR1 KGHDR and CDR2 SFDVKD. The V gene lost 1 base and the J gene lost 5 bases, with 13 bases spanning the gap. The CDR3 contains 15 residues. This CDR3 reads CATSDLSVGGETQYF. The CDR3 DNA reads as TGTGCCACCAGTGATTTATCGGTGGGCGGGGAGACCCAGTACTTC.

The chain joins TRBV7-2 to TRBJ2-1; 8 nucleotides agree with TRBD2. J was trimmed by 4 bases and V by 4 bases; bases with no gene match: 3. From germline, CDR1 is SGHTA and CDR2 FQGNSA. CDR3 size: 14 residues. The CDR3 region has the DNA TGTGCCAGCAGCTCTGCGGGGGGTTACAATGAGCAGTTCTTC. Amino acids: CASSSAGGYNEQFF. The full variable domain, its missing parts supplied by reference TRBV7-2 and TRBJ2-1, is GAGVSQSPSNKVTEKGKDVELRCDPISGHTALYWYRQSLGQGLEFLIYFQGNSAPDKSGLPSDRFSAERTGGSVSTLTIQRTQQEDSAVYLCASSSAGGYNEQFFGPGTRLTVL.

This clonotype was picked up a small number of times. The rearrangement uses TRBV20-1 and TRBJ2-7; 10 nucleotides agree with TRBD2. The CDR3 is 16 residues long. From germline, CDR1 is DFQATT and CDR2 SNEGSKA (reference sequence). With 1 base clipped from V and 7 bases from J, the junction kept 13 bases outside the gene matches. The CDR3 is CSARGGLALKAGEQYF. The CDR3 region has the DNA TGCAGTGCTAGAGGGGGACTAGCGTTAAAAGCTGGGGAGCAGTACTTC.

V is TRBV30 and J is TRBJ1-2; D ambiguous. CDR3 length equals 12 residues. Germline assignment: CDR1 GTSNPN and CDR2 SVGIG (reference sequence). Trimming left V 7 bases short and J 3 bases short, with 12 bases between. The CDR3 DNA follows: TGTGCCTCCCCGGGCACCTACTATGGCTACACCTTC. It encodes CASPGTYYGYTF.

The chain joins TRBV20-1 to TRBJ2-1, with 7 bases fitting TRBD1. Germline-derived CDR1 and CDR2 are DFQATT and SNEGSKA (reference sequence). V shed 5 bases and J 4 bases; nucleotides not matched to a gene: 8. The CDR3 contains 14 residues. CDR3 coding DNA: TGCAGTGCTGGTTACCGGGACAGTTACAATGAGCAGTTCTTC. This gives the protein CSAGYRDSYNEQFF.

The sample holds a few counts of this clonotype. The chain has TRBV27 and TRBJ1-1, with 7 bases lining up with TRBD1. The CDR3 extends over 13 amino acids. The germline V gene encodes CDR1 MNHEY and CDR2 SMNVEV (reference sequence). Trimming at V came to 6 bases and at J to 11 bases, leaving 12 bases not matched to a gene. The CDR3 nucleotides are TGTGCCAGCAGCCTGACAGGGTCCCTCCCGGCTTTCTTT. It codes for CASSLTGSLPAFF.

The chain links TRBV20-1 to TRBJ2-1; the match to TRBD2 covers 8 bases. V dropped 6 bases and J dropped 7; count of bases not matched to a gene: 17. This CDR3 contains 16 residues. Per the germline V gene, CDR1 is DFQATT and CDR2 is SNEGSKA (reference sequence). This CDR3 is CSASKTGRGFANEQFF. The CDR3 nucleotides are TGCAGTGCCTCAAAGACCGGGAGGGGCTTTGCAAATGAGCAGTTCTTC.

The chain recombines TRBV6-1 with TRBJ2-5; 12 bases agree with TRBD2. The CDR3 is 17 amino acids. From germline, CDR1 is MNHNS and CDR2 SASEGT. With 4 bases clipped from V and 2 bases from J, the junction kept 8 bases outside the gene matches. This chain's CDR3 is CASSAHSGTSGQETQYF. The CDR3 DNA is TGTGCCAGCAGTGCTCATTCCGGGACTAGCGGGCAAGAGACCCAGTACTTC.

The chain joins TRBV2 to TRBJ2-4; a weak D match, TRBD1 (6 bases). The CDR3 totals 12 residues. V lost 3 bases to trimming and J lost 12 bases, with 12 bases between them. The V gene's germline CDR1 is SNHLY and CDR2 FYNNEI. In DNA, the CDR3 is TGTGCCAGCAGTGATAAGGGGGTGGGTCAGTACTTC. As protein: CASSDKGVGQYF.

The V gene is TRBV20-1, the J gene TRBJ2-7, with TRBD1 identical over 9 bases. The CDR3 has 15 residues. Trimming took 3 bases from V and 3 from J; bases not matched to a gene: 9. Looked up from germline, CDR1 is DFQATT and CDR2 is SNEGSKA (reference sequence). CDR3: CSARDETTGGYEQYF. The CDR3 DNA reads TGCAGTGCTAGGGATGAGACGACAGGGGGCTACGAGCAGTACTTC.

V usage is TRBV5-1 and J usage is TRBJ1-5; D is unclear. Trimming stripped 0 bases from V and 4 bases from J, with 11 bases between. CDR1 is SGHRS, CDR2 YFSETQ, per germline. This CDR3 is built from 15 residues. CDR3 nucleotide sequence: TGCGCCAGCAGCTTGGGGGTAGGGAGGAATCAGCCCCAGCATTTT. As protein: CASSLGVGRNQPQHF. The whole variable domain, remainder taken from reference TRBV5-1 and TRBJ1-5, is KAGVTQTPRYLIKTRGQQVTLSCSPISGHRSVSWYQQTPGQGLQFLFEYFSETQRNKGNFPGRFSGRQFSNSRSEMNVSTLELGDSALYLCASSLGVGRNQPQHFGDGTRLSIL.

This clonotype was seen more than once but under ten times. The chain uses TRBV2 and TRBJ1-5; 11 bases match TRBD1. V was pared by 5 bases and J by 5 bases, with 2 bases of the junction left unmatched. The germline V gene has CDR1 SNHLY and CDR2 FYNNEI. CDR3 length equals 14 residues. DNA for the CDR3: TGTGCCAGCAGTTGGACAGGGGGCTATCAGCCCCAGCATTTT. Protein sequence: CASSWTGGYQPQHF.

This clonotype turned up a few times. The CDR3 DNA reads TGCAGTGCTATAGCGGGAGGGTTTCCCTACGAGCAGTACTTC. Translating it yields CSAIAGGFPYEQYF. This sequence joins TRBV20-1 and TRBJ2-7; 11 bases fit TRBD2. Germline V lookup: CDR1 DFQATT, CDR2 SNEGSKA (reference sequence). V lost 4 bases and J lost 2; bases outside the gene matches: 4. CDR3 length: 14 residues.

This clonotype has just a few counts. The gene calls are TRBV7-9 and TRBJ1-2; 7 bases are a match to TRBD1. V lost 1 base and J lost 3; bases outside the gene matches: 2. CDR1 and CDR2 from the germline V gene are SEHNR and FQNEAQ (reference sequence). The CDR3 sequence is 14 residues long. The CDR3 here is CASSLDRGDYGYTF. The CDR3 nucleotides read TGTGCCAGCAGCTTAGACAGGGGTGACTATGGCTACACCTTC.